These T cell receptor beta chains were read from a single sample in a study of shared clonotypes between healthy human individuals. Assay used: immunoSEQ multiplex PCR; TCRdb lists only in-frame clones, some missing. This repertoire shows roughly 680,000 clones, around 70% found once; its top ten account for under 2%. The material sequenced was memory CD4+ T cells sorted from blood. The receptors were sampled from a woman under 40 in good health. Each CDR3 is given with its conserved first and last residue. Fields, in order: D gene, clone size, V gene, J gene, CDR3 DNA, CDR3 protein. A D gene is named only where the DNA matches it firmly. For some rows the clone size is stated as once, few or many, or as a class when expanded; others skip it.

>NA|NA|TRBV2|TRBJ2-3
TGTGCCAGCAGTATCGAAGCTAGCTCCACAGATACGCAGTATTTT
CASSIEASSTDTQYF
>NA|NA|TRBV7-2|TRBJ2-6
TGTGCCAGCAGCCGTGCCTACTCTGGGGCCAACGTCCTGACTTTC
CASSRAYSGANVLTF
>TRBD1|NA|TRBV19|TRBJ2-6
TGTGCCAGTAGTAAGAAGACCGGGACAGACTCTGGGGCCAACGTCCTGACTTTC
CASSKKTGTDSGANVLTF
>TRBD1|NA|TRBV7-2|TRBJ1-2
TGTGCCAGCAGCCGGGACAGAACCCCAGGCTACACCTTC
CASSRDRTPGYTF
>NA|NA|TRBV2|TRBJ2-1
TGTGCCAGAGCGGTTTTTAACGGCAATGAGCAGTTCTTC
CARAVFNGNEQFF
>NA|NA|TRBV10-3|TRBJ2-1
TGTGCCATCAGTGAAGCGAATGAGCAGTTCTTC
CAISEANEQFF
>NA|NA|TRBV7-2|TRBJ2-7
TGTGCCAGCAGCTTAGGGGTGCGCTCCTACGAGCAGTACTTC
CASSLGVRSYEQYF
>TRBD1|NA|TRBV2|TRBJ1-5
TGTGCCAGCAGACCGGGACAGGGGTTGTATAGCAATCAGCCCCAGCATTTT
CASRPGQGLYSNQPQHF
>NA|few|TRBV30|TRBJ1-1
TGTGCCTGGAGAGAGGACAGCGTCATGAACACTGAAGCTTTCTTT
CAWREDSVMNTEAFF
>TRBD2|NA|TRBV25-1|TRBJ2-7
TGTGCCAGCAGTGTTTCCGGGACTAGCGGGTGGGACGAGCAGTACTTC
CASSVSGTSGWDEQYF
>TRBD2|few|TRBV7-9|TRBJ2-3
TGTGCCAGCAGCTTAGAACTAGCGGGAGATACGCAGTATTTT
CASSLELAGDTQYF
>TRBD2|few|TRBV9|TRBJ2-2
TGTGCCAGCAGCGTAGGGGTAGCGGGAGGCGGGGAGCTGTTTTTT
CASSVGVAGGGELFF
>TRBD1|NA|TRBV2|TRBJ2-7
TGTGCCAGCAGTGGGGACGGGACAGGGAGTTCCGAGCAGTACTTC
CASSGDGTGSSEQYF
>NA|NA|TRBV5-8|TRBJ2-2
TGTGCCAGCAGTTCCGATCCCCTTTACGGAAATAGGGACACCGGGGAGCTGTTTTTT
CASSSDPLYGNRDTGELFF
>NA|once|TRBV5-4|TRBJ2-3
TGTGCCAGCAGCTTCGGTAGCGGACTCACAGATACGCAGTATTTT
CASSFGSGLTDTQYF
>NA|NA|TRBV5-1|TRBJ2-2
TGCGCCAGCAGCTTGTCGGGGGAATACACCGGGGAGCTGTTTTTT
CASSLSGEYTGELFF
>NA|NA|TRBV6-5|TRBJ1-5
TGTGCCAGCAGTTGGTGGCAGCCCCAGCATTTT
CASSWWQPQHF
>NA|NA|TRBV4-1|TRBJ2-7
TGCGCCAGCAGCCCGGGACTTACCTACGAGCAGTACTTC
CASSPGLTYEQYF
>NA|NA|TRBV5-6|TRBJ1-2
TGTGCCAGCAGCTTGGTGAACTATGGCTACACCTTC
CASSLVNYGYTF
>NA|NA|TRBV5-4|TRBJ2-2
TGTGCCAGCAGCCAGAGACTAGACGGGGAGCTGTTTTTT
CASSQRLDGELFF
>TRBD2|NA|TRBV7-2|TRBJ2-3
TGTGCCAGCAGCTCGGGACTAGCGGGAGGAGGGGCAGATACGCAGTATTTT
CASSSGLAGGGADTQYF
>NA|NA|TRBV19|TRBJ2-7
TGTGCCAGTAGTACCCGGACTGCAGGAGGGGCGTCCTACGAGCAGTACTTC
CASSTRTAGGASYEQYF
>TRBD1|once|TRBV4-2|TRBJ1-5
TGTGCCAGCAGCAGTCGACAGGGAACCCAGCATTTT
CASSSRQGTQHF
>NA|NA|TRBV18|TRBJ2-2
TGTGCCAGCTCACCCTCGCAGGGTGGTGACACCGGGGAGCTGTTTTTT
CASSPSQGGDTGELFF
>NA|NA|TRBV7-2|TRBJ2-7
TGTGCCAGCAGCTTAGCGGGAGGAGCCTACGAGCAGTACTTC
CASSLAGGAYEQYF
>NA|NA|TRBV9|TRBJ2-2
TGTGCCAGCAGCGTAGGAGTAGGGATCGGGGAGCTGTTTTTT
CASSVGVGIGELFF
>TRBD2|NA|TRBV28|TRBJ2-1
TGTGCCAGCAGTTTATCAGCGGGAGTAGGCAATGAGCAGTTCTTC
CASSLSAGVGNEQFF
>NA|NA|TRBV5-6|TRBJ2-5
TGTGCCAGCAGCTTGAGGGGGGGAGAGACCCAGTACTTC
CASSLRGGETQYF
>TRBD2|NA|TRBV19|TRBJ2-5
TGTGCCAGTAGTATAGTGGCAGCGGGAGAAGAGGAGACCCAGTACTTC
CASSIVAAGEEETQYF
>NA|NA|TRBV6-6|TRBJ2-5
TGTGCCAGCAGTTACACTGGACGGAACCAAGAGACCCAGTACTTC
CASSYTGRNQETQYF
>TRBD1|NA|TRBV5-1|TRBJ2-5
TGCGCCAGCAGCTTGGGTGCGGACAGGGCGCAAGAGACCCAGTACTTC
CASSLGADRAQETQYF
>NA|once|TRBV5-1|TRBJ2-7
TGCGCCAGCAGCACTCCGGGGGCCGACGAGCAGTACTTC
CASSTPGADEQYF
>NA|NA|TRBV7-2|TRBJ1-2
TGTGCCAGCAGCTTAGAAACAGGGAGAGGCTACACCTTC
CASSLETGRGYTF
>NA|once|TRBV19|TRBJ1-4
TGTGCCAGTAGTATTATAGGACAGCTAAATGAAAAACTGTTTTTT
CASSIIGQLNEKLFF
>TRBD2|NA|TRBV7-2|TRBJ2-2
TGTGCCAGCAGCTTACAACTCAGCGGGGCCGGGGAGCTGTTTTTT
CASSLQLSGAGELFF
>NA|many|TRBV11-3|TRBJ2-7
TGTGCCAGCAGCTTAGTGTTGGCTAGCACCGAGCAGTACTTC
CASSLVLASTEQYF
>TRBD1|NA|TRBV11-2|TRBJ2-5
TGTGCCAGCAGGGACAGGGGGATGGTTCGACAAGAGACCCAGTACTTC
CASRDRGMVRQETQYF
>TRBD1|few|TRBV19|TRBJ2-1
TGTGCCAGTAGGCCCGGGACAGGGGGTTCCGGTGAGCAGTTCTTC
CASRPGTGGSGEQFF
>TRBD2|many|TRBV10-2|TRBJ2-2
TGCGCCAGCAGACTAGCGGGAGAAGCCGGGGAGCTGTTTTTT
CASRLAGEAGELFF
>TRBD1|NA|TRBV30|TRBJ2-3
TGTGCCTGGAGTAAAGCCCGGACAGGGGGAAGCACAGATACGCAGTATTTT
CAWSKARTGGSTDTQYF
>NA|NA|TRBV27|TRBJ2-6
TGTGCCAGCAGTTTAAAACCACCGAACTCTGGGGCCAACGTCCTGACTTTC
CASSLKPPNSGANVLTF
>NA|few|TRBV6-1|TRBJ2-7
TGTGCCAGCAGCGGGACTCGTTACGAGCAGTACTTC
CASSGTRYEQYF
>NA|NA|TRBV6-5|TRBJ2-5
TGTGCCAGCAGTGGCAGCGCCTTCCAAGAGACCCAGTACTTC
CASSGSAFQETQYF
>TRBD2|NA|TRBV28|TRBJ2-3
TGTGCCAGCGGGTCGCCTAGCGGGACTTACACAGATACGCAGTATTTT
CASGSPSGTYTDTQYF
>TRBD2|NA|TRBV27|TRBJ2-7
TGTGCCAGCAGTTTTAGCGGGAGTTCCTACGAGCAGTACTTC
CASSFSGSSYEQYF
>TRBD2|NA|TRBV2|TRBJ2-1
TGTGCCAGCAGTTTGAGGGAGGGCCATGAGCAGTTCTTC
CASSLREGHEQFF
>NA|NA|TRBV19|TRBJ2-1
TGTGCCAGTAGTACCGGGACGCAGACAGGTGAGCAGTTCTTC
CASSTGTQTGEQFF
>TRBD1|NA|TRBV18|TRBJ2-7
TGTGCCAGCTCGCCCGGGACAGGGGGGCACGAGCAGTACTTC
CASSPGTGGHEQYF
>TRBD1|NA|TRBV11-1|TRBJ2-4
TGTGCCAGCAGCTTGGGGGACAGGGTTGTTCTGGATAACATTCAGTACTTC
CASSLGDRVVLDNIQYF
>NA|NA|TRBV11-3|TRBJ2-1
TGTGCCAGCAGCCGGACGTCGGCCTACAATGAGCAGTTCTTC
CASSRTSAYNEQFF
>NA|NA|TRBV30|TRBJ2-2
TGTGCCTGTACTACCTCAACCGGGGAGCTGTTTTTT
CACTTSTGELFF
>NA|few|TRBV19|TRBJ2-3
TGTGCCAGTAGTCTCCGCCGCGGAAATAGCCCAATCAGCACAGATACGCAGTATTTT
CASSLRRGNSPISTDTQYF
>TRBD1|once|TRBV7-9|TRBJ2-7
TGTGCCAGCAGCTCAGGGACAGGGAAGGACGAGCAGTACTTC
CASSSGTGKDEQYF
>TRBD2|NA|TRBV5-1|TRBJ2-7
TGCGCCAGCAGCTTCAGACTAGCGGGAGAGAGCTCCTACGAGCAGTACTTC
CASSFRLAGESSYEQYF
>NA|NA|TRBV5-1|TRBJ2-2
TGCGCCAGCAGCTTGGTTACTTTGAACACCGGGGAGCTGTTTTTT
CASSLVTLNTGELFF
>TRBD2|NA|TRBV29-1|TRBJ2-7
TGCAGCGTTGTAAGGGGACTAGGGGGCGAGCAGTACTTC
CSVVRGLGGEQYF
>TRBD2|NA|TRBV10-3|TRBJ2-3
TGTGCCACCAATAGCGGGAGGGCCCCAGATACGCAGTATTTT
CATNSGRAPDTQYF
>NA|NA|TRBV19|TRBJ1-3
TGTGCCAGTAGTTCGGGGAGCTCTGGAAACACCATATATTTT
CASSSGSSGNTIYF
>NA|NA|TRBV6-5|TRBJ2-7
TGTGCCAGCAGGGGCCTATCAGTGACAGAGAGAGAGCAGTACTTC
CASRGLSVTEREQYF
>NA|NA|TRBV19|TRBJ2-1
TGTGCCAGTGGGATCCTTTACAATGAGCAGTTCTTC
CASGILYNEQFF